Listed below are T cell receptor beta chains from one sample, sequenced in a study of OX40 agonist ivuxolimab in advanced cancers. Sequencing was performed with immunoSEQ multiplex PCR; in TCRdb, only in-frame clones are kept and a portion is missing. This sample has around 53,000 clones; 93% occur once, and the top ten carry 18%. The sample consisted of CD4+ or CD8+ T cells sorted from blood, taken in a trial of the OX40 agonist ivuxolimab. Receptor source: an adult with an advanced solid tumor such as melanoma, head and neck, liver or kidney cancer. The CDR3 runs from the conserved cysteine through the conserved F or W. The D gene is left open where the match is weak. A row's size may be missing; if present it is once, few, many or a size class.

clone size	J gene	V gene	D gene	CDR3 protein	CDR3 DNA
-	TRBJ2-2	TRBV28	-	CASSLQNAGTGELFF	TGTGCCAGCAGTTTGCAGAATGCAGGCACCGGGGAGCTGTTTTTT
-	TRBJ2-5	TRBV18	-	CASSPEGQETQYF	TGTGCCAGCTCACCCGAGGGGCAAGAGACCCAGTACTTC
-	TRBJ2-2	TRBV28	TRBD2	CASSLSLPGGPGELFF	TGTGCCAGCAGTCTCTCCCTTCCGGGGGGACCCGGGGAGCTGTTTTTT
many	TRBJ2-7	TRBV5-5	-	CASSPFGSGPYEQYF	TGTGCCAGCAGCCCCTTTGGGAGCGGCCCCTACGAGCAGTACTTC
-	TRBJ2-7	TRBV19	-	CASSATRGDYEQYF	TGTGCCAGTAGTGCCACCAGGGGGGATTACGAGCAGTACTTC
-	TRBJ1-4	TRBV4-1	-	CASSQGAGREKLFF	TGCGCCAGCAGCCAAGGGGCCGGCAGAGAAAAACTGTTTTTT
-	TRBJ1-1	TRBV9	-	CASSVYAALNTEAFF	TGTGCCAGCAGCGTATACGCGGCCTTGAACACTGAAGCTTTCTTT
once	TRBJ2-3	TRBV30	-	CAWKGGVADTQYF	TGTGCCTGGAAGGGGGGAGTGGCAGATACGCAGTATTTT
-	TRBJ2-5	TRBV27	-	CASSLTPLYQETQYF	TGTGCCAGCAGTTTAACCCCTCTTTACCAAGAGACCCAGTACTTC
-	TRBJ1-2	TRBV28	TRBD1	CASSFSTSSWDRGNYGYTF	TGTGCCAGCAGTTTTTCCACTTCCTCGTGGGACAGGGGAAACTATGGCTACACCTTC
-	TRBJ1-3	TRBV19	-	CASSPGTTAGNTIYF	TGTGCCAGTAGTCCCGGGACCACAGCTGGAAACACCATATATTTT
-	TRBJ2-3	TRBV9	-	CASSVVGRRGTDTQYF	TGTGCCAGCAGCGTAGTGGGTAGGCGAGGCACAGATACGCAGTATTTT
-	TRBJ2-2	TRBV6-5	-	CASSYVAEDELFF	TGTGCCAGCAGTTACGTCGCAGAGGATGAGCTGTTTTTT
-	TRBJ2-7	TRBV27	-	CASSPSRGESSYEQYF	TGTGCCAGCAGTCCATCTAGGGGCGAGAGCTCCTACGAGCAGTACTTC
-	TRBJ2-3	TRBV28	TRBD2	CASSYAGEVIGAADTQYF	TGTGCCAGCTCCTATGCGGGGGAGGTAATAGGGGCCGCAGATACGCAGTATTTT